Listed below are T cell receptor beta chains from one sample, sequenced in a study of blood T cell repertoires in COVID-19. Produced via immunoSEQ multiplex PCR; TCRdb's table is partial and in-frame only. Altogether 100,000 to 150,000 clones are present, approximately 80% being singletons, with the ten largest covering more than 1.5%. Sequenced sample: peripheral blood. The receptors shown here come from a man aged 70-80 years with acute or convalescent COVID-19. CDR3s include the opening cysteine and the closing phenylalanine or tryptophan. The D gene is left open where the match is weak. Clone size is given for some rows only: seen once, a few or many times, or a class if the clone is expanded.

v_call	clone_size	d_call	j_call	cdr3_aa	cdr3_nt
TRBV5-1	once	.	TRBJ2-3	CASSVQQKSTDTQYF	TGCGCCAGCAGCGTACAGCAGAAGAGCACAGATACGCAGTATTTT
TRBV7-8	.	TRBD2	TRBJ2-5	CASSLAAVAGRLSQETQYF	TGTGCCAGCAGCTTAGCGGCGGTAGCGGGGCGACTATCCCAAGAGACCCAGTACTTC
TRBV5-1	.	.	TRBJ2-3	CASSPQSDTQYF	TGCGCCAGCAGCCCCCAGTCAGATACGCAGTATTTT
TRBV6-2/TRBV6-3	.	.	TRBJ1-5	CASSYPPQAYNQPQHF	TGTGCCAGCAGTTACCCCCCACAGGCCTACAATCAGCCCCAGCATTTT
TRBV11-1	.	TRBD1	TRBJ2-7	CASSSEAPGQSSEQYF	TGTGCCAGCAGCTCGGAGGCGCCGGGACAGAGTAGCGAGCAGTACTTC
TRBV15	.	.	TRBJ1-6	CATSRDRTGPLHF	TGTGCCACCAGCAGAGATCGTACAGGACCCCTCCACTTT
TRBV4-1	.	TRBD1	TRBJ2-1	CASSGVGQGTHEQFF	TGCGCCAGCAGTGGGGTGGGACAGGGGACGCATGAGCAGTTCTTC
TRBV28	.	TRBD1	TRBJ1-2	CASSFGGGAYGYTF	TGTGCCAGCAGTTTCGGAGGGGGCGCCTATGGCTACACCTTC
TRBV19	few	.	TRBJ2-1	CASTYRDSSYNEQFF	TGTGCCAGTACCTACAGGGATAGCTCCTACAATGAGCAGTTCTTC
TRBV3-1/TRBV3-2	.	.	TRBJ1-1	CASSQVSGVAEAFF	TGTGCCAGCAGCCAAGTGTCCGGGGTCGCTGAAGCTTTCTTT
TRBV5-1	.	.	TRBJ1-5	CASSLRQPQHF	TGCGCCAGCAGCTTGCGTCAGCCCCAGCATTTT
TRBV3-1/TRBV3-2	.	TRBD1	TRBJ1-1	CASSQEDRRNTEAFF	TGTGCCAGCAGCCAAGAGGACAGGCGGAACACTGAAGCTTTCTTT
TRBV6-5	.	.	TRBJ1-1	CASRILGANTEAFF	TGTGCCAGCAGAATCCTTGGGGCCAACACTGAAGCTTTCTTT
TRBV7-8	few	.	TRBJ1-3	CASSLAGGPNTIYF	TGTGCCAGCAGCTTAGCGGGGGGTCCAAACACCATATATTTT
TRBV9	.	.	TRBJ1-4	CASSVGNSEKLFF	TGTGCCAGCAGCGTAGGTAACAGTGAAAAACTGTTTTTT
TRBV10-3	.	TRBD1	TRBJ2-5	CAISPGQGAQTQYF	TGTGCCATCAGTCCGGGACAGGGAGCGCAGACCCAGTACTTC
TRBV6-5	.	TRBD1	TRBJ1-6	CASREGQDNSPLHF	TGTGCCAGCAGAGAGGGACAGGATAATTCACCCCTCCACTTT
TRBV2	.	.	TRBJ1-2	CASSGLAEGGYTF	TGTGCCAGCAGTGGATTGGCAGAGGGAGGCTACACCTTC
TRBV2	.	.	TRBJ2-2	CASSPAWRGHAGELFF	TGTGCCAGCAGCCCCGCTTGGAGGGGGCACGCCGGGGAGCTGTTTTTT
TRBV5-1	.	TRBD2	TRBJ2-3	CASSKGLAGGADTQYF	TGCGCCAGCAGTAAAGGACTAGCGGGGGGAGCGGATACGCAGTATTTT
TRBV10-1	.	.	TRBJ2-2	CASSEGGGTGELFF	TGCGCCAGCAGTGAGGGGGGAGGCACCGGGGAGCTGTTTTTT
TRBV5-1	few	.	TRBJ1-1	CASSLEGLRQGNTEAFF	TGCGCCAGCAGCTTGGAGGGGTTAAGGCAGGGGAACACTGAAGCTTTCTTT
TRBV7-2	few	.	TRBJ1-5	CASSQGTGNQPQHF	TGTGCCAGCAGCCAAGGAACAGGGAATCAGCCCCAGCATTTT
TRBV5-4	once	TRBD1	TRBJ2-1	CASSADRGRYNEQFF	TGTGCCAGCAGCGCCGACAGGGGGAGGTACAATGAGCAGTTCTTC
TRBV30	once	TRBD2	TRBJ2-7	CAWSFPWPSGVNYEQYF	TGTGCCTGGAGTTTCCCCTGGCCTAGCGGGGTCAACTACGAGCAGTACTTC
TRBV14	.	TRBD2	TRBJ2-5	CASSRSGGQETQYF	TGTGCCAGCAGCCGATCGGGGGGGCAAGAGACCCAGTACTTC
TRBV6-5	.	.	TRBJ1-2	CASSYRRGNGYTF	TGTGCCAGCAGTTACCGTCGGGGAAATGGCTACACCTTC
TRBV7-3	few	TRBD1	TRBJ2-2	CASSLTSGQGIAGELFF	TGTGCCAGCAGCTTAACTTCGGGACAGGGGATCGCCGGGGAGCTGTTTTTT
TRBV19	.	.	TRBJ1-3	CASSPDRRNTIYF	TGTGCCAGTAGTCCCGACAGGAGGAACACCATATATTTT
TRBV5-6	.	.	TRBJ1-2	CASSLERAGLDYGYTF	TGTGCCAGCAGCTTGGAGAGGGCGGGGTTAGACTATGGCTACACCTTC
TRBV27	few	.	TRBJ1-1	CASSLVRGNTEAFF	TGTGCCAGCAGTTTAGTCAGGGGGAACACTGAAGCTTTCTTT
TRBV21-1	.	.	TRBJ2-5	CASSRRGVRETQYF	TGTGCCAGCAGCAGGCGCGGGGTCCGAGAGACCCAGTACTTC
TRBV7-9	.	.	TRBJ1-5	CASQGNSNQPQHF	TGTGCCAGCCAGGGGAATAGCAATCAGCCCCAGCATTTT
TRBV3-1/TRBV3-2	once	.	TRBJ2-1	CASSQDAWTMGEDNEQFF	TGTGCCAGCAGCCAAGACGCTTGGACCATGGGGGAGGACAATGAGCAGTTCTTC
TRBV5-5	few	.	TRBJ1-1	CASSLERYSEAFF	TGTGCCAGCAGCTTGGAGAGATATTCAGAAGCTTTCTTT
TRBV3-1/TRBV3-2	.	TRBD1	TRBJ1-2	CASSKDRGRRYTF	TGTGCCAGCAGCAAGGACAGGGGTCGCCGCTACACCTTC
TRBV2	few	TRBD1	TRBJ1-2	CASSEGAGGIYGYTF	TGTGCCAGCAGTGAAGGGGCAGGGGGTATCTATGGCTACACCTTC
TRBV6-5	.	.	TRBJ1-2	CASSYQTGQSGYTF	TGTGCCAGCAGTTACCAGACCGGACAGTCTGGCTACACCTTC
TRBV9	.	.	TRBJ1-1	CASSPKDRRTEAFF	TGTGCCAGCAGCCCAAAGGACAGAAGGACTGAAGCTTTCTTT
TRBV6-5	.	TRBD1	TRBJ1-2	CASTAPRQGAYGYTF	TGTGCCAGCACGGCTCCCCGACAGGGTGCCTATGGCTACACCTTC
TRBV5-8	.	TRBD1	TRBJ1-5	CASSLYAGGVQPQHF	TGTGCCAGCAGCTTGTACGCAGGGGGCGTACAGCCCCAGCATTTT
TRBV7-2	.	.	TRBJ2-2	CASRNQGIPGELFF	TGTGCCAGCCGTAATCAGGGGATTCCTGGGGAGCTGTTTTTT
TRBV5-1	few	TRBD1	TRBJ2-7	CASSLVTGVNYEQYF	TGCGCCAGCAGCTTGGTCACAGGGGTCAATTACGAGCAGTACTTC
TRBV18	once	TRBD2	TRBJ2-5	CASSPPLAGGLGETQYF	TGTGCCAGCTCACCACCCCTAGCGGGGGGGCTCGGGGAGACCCAGTACTTC
TRBV15	.	.	TRBJ1-2	CATSRDRYGYTF	TGTGCCACCAGCAGGGACAGATATGGCTACACCTTC
TRBV5-1	.	.	TRBJ1-1	CASRPGFVTEAFF	TGCGCCAGCAGGCCGGGGTTCGTCACTGAAGCTTTCTTT
TRBV29-1	.	TRBD1	TRBJ1-2	CSVDSGQGVYGYTF	TGCAGCGTTGACTCGGGACAGGGGGTTTATGGCTACACCTTC
TRBV3-1/TRBV3-2	.	.	TRBJ1-3	CASSLYRVSGNTIYF	TGTGCCAGCAGCCTCTACAGGGTGTCTGGAAACACCATATATTTT
TRBV3-1/TRBV3-2	.	.	TRBJ2-3	CASSQDEALTQYF	TGTGCCAGCAGCCAAGATGAAGCCCTTACGCAGTATTTT
TRBV5-8	.	TRBD1	TRBJ1-3	CASIAQGSSGNTIYF	TGTGCCAGCATCGCACAGGGGAGCTCTGGAAACACCATATATTTT
TRBV5-8	few	.	TRBJ2-1	CASSFRRGHSYNEQFF	TGTGCCAGCAGCTTTCGGCGGGGGCACTCCTACAATGAGCAGTTCTTC
TRBV2	.	.	TRBJ1-2	CASTTEGGSPGYTF	TGTGCCAGCACCACGGAGGGGGGGAGTCCTGGCTACACCTTC
TRBV5-1	.	TRBD1	TRBJ1-2	CASSSDRVSYGYTF	TGCGCCAGCAGCTCGGACAGGGTGAGCTATGGCTACACCTTC
TRBV25-1	.	TRBD1	TRBJ2-4	CASSESGTGENIQYF	TGTGCCAGCAGTGAATCTGGGACAGGGGAAAACATTCAGTACTTC
TRBV27	.	.	TRBJ1-3	CATKAGGSYSGNTIYF	TGTGCGACCAAGGCCGGGGGGTCTTACTCTGGAAACACCATATATTTT